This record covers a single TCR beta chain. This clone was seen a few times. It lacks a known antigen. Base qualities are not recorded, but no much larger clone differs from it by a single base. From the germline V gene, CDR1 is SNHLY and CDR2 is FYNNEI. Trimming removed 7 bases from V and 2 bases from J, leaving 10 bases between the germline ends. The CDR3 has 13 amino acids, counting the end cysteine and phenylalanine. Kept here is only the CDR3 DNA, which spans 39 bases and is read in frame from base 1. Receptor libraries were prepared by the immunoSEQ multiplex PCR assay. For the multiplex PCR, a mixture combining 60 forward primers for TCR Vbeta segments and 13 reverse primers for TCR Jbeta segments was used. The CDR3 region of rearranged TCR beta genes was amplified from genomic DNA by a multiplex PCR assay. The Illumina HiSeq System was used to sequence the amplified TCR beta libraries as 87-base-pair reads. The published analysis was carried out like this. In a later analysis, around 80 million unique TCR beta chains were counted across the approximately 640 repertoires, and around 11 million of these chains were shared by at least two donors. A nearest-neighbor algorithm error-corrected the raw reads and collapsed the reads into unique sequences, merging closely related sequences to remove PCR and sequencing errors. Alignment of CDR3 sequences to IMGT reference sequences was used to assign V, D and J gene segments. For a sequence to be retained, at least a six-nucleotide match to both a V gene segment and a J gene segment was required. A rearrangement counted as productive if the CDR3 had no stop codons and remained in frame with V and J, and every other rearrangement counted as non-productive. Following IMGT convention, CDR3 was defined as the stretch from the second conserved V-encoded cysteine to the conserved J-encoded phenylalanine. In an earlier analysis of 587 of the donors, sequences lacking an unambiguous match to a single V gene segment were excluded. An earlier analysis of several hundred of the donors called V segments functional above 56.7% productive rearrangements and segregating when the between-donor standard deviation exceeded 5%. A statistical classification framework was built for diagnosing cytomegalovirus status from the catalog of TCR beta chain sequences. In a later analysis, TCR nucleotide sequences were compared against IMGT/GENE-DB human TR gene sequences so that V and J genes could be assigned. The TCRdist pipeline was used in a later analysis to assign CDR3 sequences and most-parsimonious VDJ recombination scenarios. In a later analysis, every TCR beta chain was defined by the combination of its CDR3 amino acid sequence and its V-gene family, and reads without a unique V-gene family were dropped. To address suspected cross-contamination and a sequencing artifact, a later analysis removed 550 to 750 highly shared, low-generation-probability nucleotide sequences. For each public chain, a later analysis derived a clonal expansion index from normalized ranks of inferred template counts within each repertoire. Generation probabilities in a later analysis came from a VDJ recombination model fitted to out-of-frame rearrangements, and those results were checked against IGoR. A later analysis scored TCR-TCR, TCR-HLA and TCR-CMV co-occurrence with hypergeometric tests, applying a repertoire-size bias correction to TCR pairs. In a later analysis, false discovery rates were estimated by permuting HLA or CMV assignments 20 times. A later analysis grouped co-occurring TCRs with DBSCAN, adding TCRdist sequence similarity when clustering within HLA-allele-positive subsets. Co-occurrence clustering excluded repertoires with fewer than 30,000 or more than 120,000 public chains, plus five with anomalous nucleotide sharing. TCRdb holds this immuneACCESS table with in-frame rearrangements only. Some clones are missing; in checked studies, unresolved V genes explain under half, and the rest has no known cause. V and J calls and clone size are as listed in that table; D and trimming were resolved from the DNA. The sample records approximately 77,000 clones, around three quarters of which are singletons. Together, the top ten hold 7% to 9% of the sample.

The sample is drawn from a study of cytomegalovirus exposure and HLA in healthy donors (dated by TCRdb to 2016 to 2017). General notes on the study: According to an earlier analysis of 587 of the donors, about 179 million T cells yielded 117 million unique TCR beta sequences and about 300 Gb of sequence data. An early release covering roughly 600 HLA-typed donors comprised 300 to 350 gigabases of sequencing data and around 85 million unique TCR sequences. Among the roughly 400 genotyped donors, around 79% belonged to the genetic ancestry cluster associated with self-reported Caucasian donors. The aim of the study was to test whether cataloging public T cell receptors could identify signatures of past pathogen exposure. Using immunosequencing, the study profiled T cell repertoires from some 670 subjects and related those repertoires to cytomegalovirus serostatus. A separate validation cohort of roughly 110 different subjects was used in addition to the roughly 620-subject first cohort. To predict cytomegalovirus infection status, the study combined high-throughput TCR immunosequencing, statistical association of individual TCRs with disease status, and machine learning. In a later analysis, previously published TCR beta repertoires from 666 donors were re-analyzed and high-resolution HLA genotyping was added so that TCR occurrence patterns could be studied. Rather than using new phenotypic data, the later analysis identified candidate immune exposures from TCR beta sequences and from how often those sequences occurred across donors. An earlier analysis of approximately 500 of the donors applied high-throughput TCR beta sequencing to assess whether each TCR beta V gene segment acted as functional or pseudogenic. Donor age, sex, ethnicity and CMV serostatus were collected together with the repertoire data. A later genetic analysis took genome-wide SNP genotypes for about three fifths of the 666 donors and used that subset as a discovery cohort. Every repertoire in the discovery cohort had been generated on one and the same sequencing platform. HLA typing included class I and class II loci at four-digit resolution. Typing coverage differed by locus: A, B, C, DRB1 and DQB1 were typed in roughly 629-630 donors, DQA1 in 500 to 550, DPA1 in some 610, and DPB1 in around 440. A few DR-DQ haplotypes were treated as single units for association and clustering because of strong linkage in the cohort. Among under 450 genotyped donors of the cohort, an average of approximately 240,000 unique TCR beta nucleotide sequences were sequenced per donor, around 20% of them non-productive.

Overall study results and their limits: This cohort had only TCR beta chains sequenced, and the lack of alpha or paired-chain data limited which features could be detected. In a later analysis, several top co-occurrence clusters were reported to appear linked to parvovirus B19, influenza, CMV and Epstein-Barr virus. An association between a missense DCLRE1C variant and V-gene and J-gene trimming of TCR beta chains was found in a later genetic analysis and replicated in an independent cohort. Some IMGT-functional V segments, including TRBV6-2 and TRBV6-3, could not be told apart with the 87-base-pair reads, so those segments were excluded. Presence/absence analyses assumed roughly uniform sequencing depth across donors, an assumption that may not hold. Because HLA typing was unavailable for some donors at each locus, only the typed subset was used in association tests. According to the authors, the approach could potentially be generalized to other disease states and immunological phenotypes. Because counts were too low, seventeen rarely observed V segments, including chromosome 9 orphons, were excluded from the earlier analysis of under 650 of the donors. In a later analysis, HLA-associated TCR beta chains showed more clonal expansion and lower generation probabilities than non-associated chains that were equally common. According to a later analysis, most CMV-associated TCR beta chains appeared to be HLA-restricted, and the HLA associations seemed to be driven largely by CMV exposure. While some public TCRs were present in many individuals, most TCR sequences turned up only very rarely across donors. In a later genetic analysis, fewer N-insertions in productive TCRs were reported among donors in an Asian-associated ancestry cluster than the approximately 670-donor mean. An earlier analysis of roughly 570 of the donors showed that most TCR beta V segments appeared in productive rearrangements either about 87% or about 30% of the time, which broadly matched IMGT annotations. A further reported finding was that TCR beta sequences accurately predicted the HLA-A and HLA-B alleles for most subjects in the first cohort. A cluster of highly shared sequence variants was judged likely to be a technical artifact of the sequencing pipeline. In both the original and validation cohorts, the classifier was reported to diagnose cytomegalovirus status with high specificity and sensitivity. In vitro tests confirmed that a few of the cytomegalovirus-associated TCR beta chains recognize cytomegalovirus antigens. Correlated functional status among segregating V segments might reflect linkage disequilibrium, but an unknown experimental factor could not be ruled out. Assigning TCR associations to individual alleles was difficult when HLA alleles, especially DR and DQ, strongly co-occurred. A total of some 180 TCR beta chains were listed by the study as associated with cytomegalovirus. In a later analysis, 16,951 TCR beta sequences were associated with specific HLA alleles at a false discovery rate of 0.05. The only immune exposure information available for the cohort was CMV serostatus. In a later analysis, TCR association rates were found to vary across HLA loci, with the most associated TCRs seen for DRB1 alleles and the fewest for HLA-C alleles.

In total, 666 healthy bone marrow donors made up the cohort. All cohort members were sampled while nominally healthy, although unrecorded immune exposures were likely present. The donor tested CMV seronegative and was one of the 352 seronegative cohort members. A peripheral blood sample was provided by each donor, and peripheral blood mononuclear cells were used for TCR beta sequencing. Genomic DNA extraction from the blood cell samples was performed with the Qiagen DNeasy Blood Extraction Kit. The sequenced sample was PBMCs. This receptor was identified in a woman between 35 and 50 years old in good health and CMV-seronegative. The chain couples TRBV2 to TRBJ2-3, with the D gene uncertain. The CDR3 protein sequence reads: CASTTGFTDTQYF. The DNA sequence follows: TGTGCCAGCACGACCGGGTTCACAGATACGCAGTATTTT.